This TCR beta chain was found in a study of T cells in Graves' hyperthyroidism and ophthalmopathy. The TCR beta CDR3 regions underwent amplification using RNA transcripts as the source. TCR CDR3 underwent first-round RT-PCR with the HTBI primer set. One entry per CDR3 protein results from TCRdb running MiXCR on the multiplex PCR reads. In the table there are about 340,000 distinct CDR3 sequences, about 18% of which are singletons. This clonotype was found many times. J was trimmed by 6 bases and V by 3 bases; bases with no gene match: 4. CDR3 length equals 14 residues. The clonotype comes from a woman aged 45-65 years with Graves' hyperthyroidism. This chain uses TRBV12-3 or TRBV12-4 with TRBJ2-1, with 8 bases lining up with TRBD2. Sequencing was done on a sample of blood. CDR3 residues: CASSFSGTGNEQFF. The DNA for the CDR3 is TGTGCCAGCAGTTTTAGCGGGACGGGCAATGAGCAGTTCTTC.